This TCR beta chain was recovered during a study of regulatory T cells in long-lasting Graves disease. Whole-study findings and limits: Persistent patients shared more public clonotypes (2,741) than newly diagnosed patients (about 970). Small sample size may have lowered accuracy. Exclusively peripheral blood, rather than thyroid tissue, was studied.

Time point reported: newly diagnosed GD, antithyroid drugs for less than 3 months. PBMC-derived RNA was used for the TCR library. The CDR3 spans 11 residues. The germline V and J ends were trimmed by 0 bases and 7 bases, with 6 bases remaining between them. Per the germline V gene, CDR1 is GTSNPN and CDR2 is SVGIG (reference sequence). There are many counts of this clonotype. The target antigen is unknown. Arm-PCR of CDR3 regions with iRepertoire HTBI primers generated TCR beta libraries. MiXCR was run by TCRdb on the multiplex PCR reads, yielding one entry per CDR3 protein. The table records fewer than 650,000 distinct CDR3 sequences, around 15% of them present only once. Separately, the same data were catalogued under a study of T cells in Graves' hyperthyroidism and ophthalmopathy.

The sequence derives from a woman in her 30s with Graves disease. Source: peripheral blood mononuclear cells (PBMCs), taken at new diagnosis, from a patient treated with antithyroid drugs. The chain has TRBV30 and TRBJ1-2; D uncertain. CDR3 bases: TGTGCCTGGAGTGTACTGGGTGGCTACACCTTC. It encodes CAWSVLGGYTF.